Reported below is one T cell receptor beta chain. What it binds is not known. The PCR was carried out with 60 Vbeta primers and 13 Jbeta primers. The assay was immunoSEQ multiplex PCR, and TCRdb's table has in-frame clones only and misses some. The table includes tens of thousands of clones, approximately 84% detected once. This entry is derived from a study of cytomegalovirus exposure and HLA in healthy donors. Background on the study: Some 90 million unique TCRs from HLA-typed donors were held in an early data release. Researchers found that approximately 77% of about 400 genotyped donors fell within the Caucasian-associated ancestry cluster. Whole-study findings and limits: Trimming of TCR beta V- and J-genes showed a link, identified in a later analysis, to a missense DCLRE1C variant.

The ends lost 1 base at V and 7 bases at J; junction bases unmatched: 7. Germline CDR1 and CDR2: MNHEY and SVGAGI. The CDR3 length is 16 residues. The origin of this receptor is a girl aged 2 to 9 in good health and CMV-seropositive. The sample comprised PBMCs. The chain employs TRBV6-5 and TRBJ1-4; TRBD1 agrees at 9 bases. In DNA form, the CDR3 reads TGTGCCAGCAGTTACTACACCGGGACAGGGTCTGAAAAACTGTTTTTT. As protein: CASSYYTGTGSEKLFF.